The TCR beta chain described here comes from a study of control samples from healthy donors and cancer patients. Per the germline V gene, CDR1 is SGHNT and CDR2 is YYREEE (reference sequence). V was cut by 4 bases and J by 7 bases, with 18 bases left in between. CDR3 length: 15 residues. Profiling relied on immunoSEQ multiplex PCR, and the TCRdb table lists in-frame clones only, not all of them. Counted here are fewer than 90,000 clones, roughly 92% occurring once; the ten biggest clones make up over 5%. The receptor's source is a woman aged 40 to 55 in good health. Sequencing used blood. The chain combines TRBV5-4 with TRBJ2-1, with D maybe TRBD2 (5 bases). The CDR3 sequence: CASSPGGRLPNEQFF. The DNA for the CDR3 is TGTGCCAGCAGCCCTGGAGGAAGGCTACCGAATGAGCAGTTCTTC.